One sample yielded the 16 T cell receptor beta chains listed below, sequenced in a study of shared clonotypes between healthy human individuals. Measured with immunoSEQ multiplex PCR; TCRdb has only the in-frame clones, and not every one. The data show 75,000 to 100,000 clones, with 40% to 55% seen just once and more than 13% held by the top ten. Specimen: PBMCs. The receptor set was obtained from a middle-aged woman in good health. Some clones in this sample may be carry-over from other donors' samples.

This sequence joins TRBV7-9 and TRBJ1-1; no clear D gene. CDR1 is SEHNR and CDR2 is FQNEAQ in the germline V gene (reference sequence). Trimming cost V 2 bases and J 1 base, with 8 bases left between them. The CDR3 has 14 residues. CDR3 bases: TGTGCCAGCAGCTTACCGGCGGAGAACACTGAAGCTTTCTTT. This gives the protein CASSLPAENTEAFF.

The chain carries TRBV7-2 and TRBJ1-5; no definite D call. CDR3 length: 15 amino acids. V was trimmed by 6 bases and J by 4 bases, leaving 16 bases between them. CDR1 is SGHTA and CDR2 is FQGNSA in the germline V gene. In nucleotides, the CDR3 is TGTGCCAGCAGTCCCAGCTCTGGGCAGAATCAGCCCCAGCATTTT. Protein sequence: CASSPSSGQNQPQHF.

The table lists this clone with many counts. This CDR3 is also generated by other DNA sequences in the sample. This chain uses TRBV30 with TRBJ1-3; D remains unclear. V gave up 3 bases and J gave up 4 bases, with 10 bases separating them. The V gene's germline CDR1 is GTSNPN and CDR2 SVGIG (reference sequence). This CDR3 comprises 13 residues. Here the CDR3 DNA reads TGTGCCTGGAGAGGTCTGGGGGGAAACACCATATATTTT. The encoded protein is CAWRGLGGNTIYF.

This clone was seen many times. The chain employs TRBV30 and TRBJ1-1; 8 nucleotides agree with TRBD1. CDR3 length: 13 amino acids. Germline V lookup: CDR1 GTSNPN, CDR2 SVGIG (reference sequence). V lost 4 bases and J lost 5; bases outside the gene matches: 6. CDR3 sequence (DNA): TGTGCCTGGAAGAGGACAGGGCGAACTGAAGCTTTCTTT. As protein: CAWKRTGRTEAFF.

In its sample, this clone was seen a few times. The chain is built from TRBV15 and TRBJ1-2; perhaps TRBD1 as D (6 bases). Germline assignment: CDR1 LNHNV and CDR2 YYDKDF (reference sequence). There are 13 residues in the CDR3. V lost 0 bases and J lost 10, with 12 bases in between. The CDR3 DNA reads as TGTGCCACCAGCAGAGATTTGCAGGGGACCTACACCTTC. The encoded protein is CATSRDLQGTYTF.

This chain links TRBV6-5 with TRBJ2-5; perhaps TRBD1 as D (6 bases). Germline loops: CDR1 MNHEY, CDR2 SVGAGI. Trimming shortened V by 7 bases and J by 2 bases, and 17 bases separated the two germline ends. CDR3 size: 15 residues. The CDR3 reads CASKLLQGPQETQYF. As DNA, the CDR3 is TGTGCCAGCAAACTGCTCCAGGGGCCACAAGAGACCCAGTACTTC.

A word on this clone: A far larger clone is only one base removed, so a read error is likely. Other DNA sequences in the sample encode the same CDR3. This chain connects TRBV30 to TRBJ2-5, with D possibly TRBD2 on 5 matching bases. Gene TRBJ2-7 matches the end of the DNA better, so the J call may be wrong. Germline CDR1 reads GTSNPN; CDR2 reads SVGIG (reference sequence). The CDR3 contains 13 residues. This CDR3 is CAWMRAGGYEQYF. CDR3 nucleotides: TGCGCCTGGATGCGGGCAGGAGGCTACGAGCAGTACTTC.

This clone came up many times. The rearrangement links TRBV25-1 to TRBJ2-3, with 8 positions matching TRBD1. This CDR3 has 11 amino acids. V shed 10 bases, J shed 8 bases, and the junction held 5 bases outside the gene matches. Germline V gene data show CDR1 as MGHDK and CDR2 as SYGVNS. The CDR3 coding sequence is TGTGCCATCTCGACAGGGGTTACGCAGTATTTT. Protein sequence: CAISTGVTQYF. The full variable domain, with the rest looked up from reference TRBV25-1 and TRBJ2-3, is EADIYQTPRYLVIGTGKKITLECSQTMGHDKMYWYQQDPGMELHLIHYSYGVNSTEKGDLSSESTVSRIRTEHFPLTLESARPSHTSQYLCAISTGVTQYFGPGTRLTVL.

The chain carries TRBV28 and TRBJ2-5, with 11 positions matching TRBD2. Germline V CDR1 and CDR2: MDHEN, SYDVKM. The V and J ends lost 3 bases and 2 bases, in that order; junction bases with no gene match: 8. The CDR3 has 17 amino acids. The CDR3 DNA is TGTGCCAGCAGTTTGGGATCTAGCGGGAGGCCGCAAGAGACCCAGTACTTC. Translated, it gives CASSLGSSGRPQETQYF.

The sample holds many counts of this clone. This CDR3 fails to terminate in the conserved phenylalanine or tryptophan, so it likely reflects a read error. The chain joins TRBV28 to TRBJ2-7, with a tentative D call TRBD1 (5 bases). Germline V lookup: CDR1 MDHEN, CDR2 SYDVKM. V was shortened by 2 bases and J by 3 bases, with 14 bases between the two germline ends. This CDR3 is built from 15 residues. Written as DNA, the CDR3 is TGTGCCAGCAGTTTAGGGTCGGGTACAGGCTACGAGCAGTACTCC. This encodes CASSLGSGTGYEQYS.

This clone was recorded many times. The chain employs TRBV11-2 and TRBJ2-7; the match to TRBD1 covers 8 bases. This CDR3 spans 19 amino acids. V was pared by 1 base and J by 1 base, with 15 bases of the junction left unmatched. Per germline, CDR1 SGHAT and CDR2 FQNNGV. Here the CDR3 reads CASSLAVRTGGLGSYEQYF. The DNA for the CDR3 is TGTGCCAGCAGCTTAGCGGTGAGAACAGGGGGACTGGGGTCCTACGAGCAGTACTTC.

A few counts support this clone. This chain connects TRBV27 to TRBJ2-3, with TRBD1 matching 9 bases. The V gene's germline CDR1 is MNHEY and CDR2 SMNVEV (reference sequence). The length of the CDR3 is 11 residues. V was pared by 6 bases and J by 9 bases, with 1 base of the junction left unmatched. The CDR3: CASRTGGTQYF. The CDR3 DNA follows: TGTGCCAGCAGGACAGGGGGAACGCAGTATTTT.

This clone occurred a few times. The CDR3 region is CAWSPGEGEKLFF. In DNA form, the CDR3 reads TGTGCCTGGAGTCCGGGGGAGGGGGAAAAACTGTTTTTT. J is TRBJ1-4 and V is TRBV30, with a weak D call TRBD1 (5 bases). Deletions cut 2 bases from V and 8 bases from J, with 12 bases between. The length of the CDR3 is 13 residues. Per germline, CDR1 GTSNPN and CDR2 SVGIG (reference sequence).

The V and J genes are TRBV5-1 and TRBJ1-5, with D perhaps matching TRBD1 (6 bases). Deletions cut 3 bases from V and 1 base from J, with 11 bases between. CDR1 and CDR2 from the germline V gene are SGHRS and YFSETQ. The CDR3 runs to 15 residues. CDR3 sequence (DNA): TGCGCCAGCAGCTCAGAGGGGGGGAGCAATCAGCCCCAGCATTTT. Amino acids: CASSSEGGSNQPQHF.

Turning to this clone: Sequence at one end of the junction differs from germline and may be a read error. This rearrangement joins TRBV5-4 to TRBJ2-1; TRBD2 agrees at 12 bases. CDR1 is SGHNT and CDR2 is YYREEE in the germline V gene (reference sequence). This CDR3 contains 15 residues. DNA for the CDR3: TGTGCCAGCAGCAGGGAGGTCCTAGCGGGAGGGCCTTTGGTCTTC. This encodes CASSREVLAGGPLVF. Looking up the rest from reference TRBV5-4 and TRBJ2-1 gives the full variable domain: ETGVTQSPTHLIKTRGQQVTLRCSSQSGHNTVSWYQQALGQGPQFIFQYYREEENGRGNFPPRFSGLQFPNYSSELNVNALELDDSALYLCASSREVLAGGPLVFGPGTRLTVL.

The chain combines TRBV7-8 with TRBJ1-1; D remains ambiguous. This CDR3 is 17 amino acids long. The germline gives CDR1 SGHVS, CDR2 FQNEAQ. The ends were cut back, 2 bases at V and 4 bases at J, with 20 bases in the middle. The CDR3 DNA follows: TGTGCCAGCAGCTTATCCTCCAACCTGGGTTGGGGCACTGAAGCTTTCTTT. Protein product: CASSLSSNLGWGTEAFF.